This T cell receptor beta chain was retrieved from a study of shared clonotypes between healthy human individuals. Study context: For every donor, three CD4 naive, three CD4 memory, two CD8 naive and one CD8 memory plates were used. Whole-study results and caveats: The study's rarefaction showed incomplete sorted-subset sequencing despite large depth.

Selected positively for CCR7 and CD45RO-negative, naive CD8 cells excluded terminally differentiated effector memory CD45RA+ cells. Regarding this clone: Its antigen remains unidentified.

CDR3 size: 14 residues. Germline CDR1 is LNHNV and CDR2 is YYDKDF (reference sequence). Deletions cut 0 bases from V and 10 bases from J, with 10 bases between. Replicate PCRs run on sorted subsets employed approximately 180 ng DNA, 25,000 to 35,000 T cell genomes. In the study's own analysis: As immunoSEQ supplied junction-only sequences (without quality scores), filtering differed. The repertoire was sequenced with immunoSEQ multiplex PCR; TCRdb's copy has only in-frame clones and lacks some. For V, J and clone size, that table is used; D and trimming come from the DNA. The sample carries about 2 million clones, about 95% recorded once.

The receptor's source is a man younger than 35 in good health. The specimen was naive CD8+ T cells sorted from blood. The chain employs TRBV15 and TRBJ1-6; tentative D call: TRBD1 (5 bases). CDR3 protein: CATSRDLGVSPLHF. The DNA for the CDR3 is TGTGCCACCAGCAGAGATTTAGGGGTGTCACCCCTCCACTTT. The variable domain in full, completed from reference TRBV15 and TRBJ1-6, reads DAMVIQNPRYQVTQFGKPVTLSCSQTLNHNVMYWYQQKSSQAPKLLFHYYDKDFNNEADTPDNFQSRRPNTSFCFLDIRSPGLGDTAMYLCATSRDLGVSPLHFGNGTRLTVT.